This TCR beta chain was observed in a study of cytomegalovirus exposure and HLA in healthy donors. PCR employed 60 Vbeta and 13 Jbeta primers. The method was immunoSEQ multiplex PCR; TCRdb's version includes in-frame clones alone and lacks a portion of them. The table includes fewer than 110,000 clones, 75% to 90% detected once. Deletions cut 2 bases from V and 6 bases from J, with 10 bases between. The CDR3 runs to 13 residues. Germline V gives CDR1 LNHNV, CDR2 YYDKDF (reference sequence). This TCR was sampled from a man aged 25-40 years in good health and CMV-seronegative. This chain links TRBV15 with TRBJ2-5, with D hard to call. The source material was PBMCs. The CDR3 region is CATSRSRSQTQYF. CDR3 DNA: TGTGCCACCAGCAGATCGAGATCTCAGACCCAGTACTTC.